The clone carrying this TCR beta chain was counted a few times. TCRdb independently ran MiXCR on the RT-PCR reads; one entry per CDR3 protein. Here the sample spans almost 250,000 distinct CDR3 sequences, approximately 12% being singletons. The V gene lost 5 bases and the J gene lost 4 bases, with 14 bases spanning the gap. The CDR3 spans 14 residues. From germline, CDR1 is SNHLY and CDR2 FYNNEI. This sample was included in a study of response to subunit inactivated influenza vaccine. The starting material was non-naive T cells sorted from PBMCs, obtained around 15 days before vaccination. The chain carries TRBV2 and TRBJ2-5, with D possibly being TRBD1 or TRBD2 (5 bases each). This sequence was found in a man aged 50 or older who received an inactivated influenza vaccine. This CDR3 is CASSPRGLAETQYF. In DNA form, the CDR3 reads TGTGCCAGCAGTCCGAGGGGTCTAGCAGAGACCCAGTACTTC.